This TCR beta chain was found in a study of T cells in women clearing cervical HPV infection. Whole-study context: Women with histologically confirmed HPV16-related CIN3 or worse, 2 with invasive cancer, served as cases. Controls were women whose single incident HPV16 infection cleared within 12 months without precancer or cancer. General study points: A classifier using richness and V gene abundances reached an AUC of roughly 0.83.

Here immunoSEQ multiplex PCR was the method, and the copy in TCRdb shows in-frame clones only, minus some. This table holds 15,000 or so clones. Note on this clone: Its target is unknown. The read falls 3 residues short of the CDR3 end, and the missing part is taken from the germline J gene.

V lost 4 bases to trimming and J lost 5 bases; unmatched junction nucleotides: 3. The CDR3 runs 13 residues. The specimen sequenced was blood buffy coat. This TCR came from a woman between 18 and 70 years old with a cervical HPV16 infection that either progressed to CIN3+ or cleared (not recorded which). The chain links TRBV12-3 or TRBV12-4 to TRBJ2-5, with 8 bases matching TRBD1. The CDR3 is CASSWTGSETQYF. Incomplete CDR3 DNA: TGTGCCAGCAGTTGGACAGGGTCCGAGACC.